Sequencing of this T cell receptor (beta chain) was carried out in a study of blood T cell repertoires in COVID-19. Study information: The cDNA or gDNA used as material had been derived from T cells, B-cell-depleted T cells, or PBMCs.

CDR1 and CDR2 (germline): MNHEY, SVGAGI. The CDR3 has 13 amino acids. V lost 6 bases and J 2 bases, leaving 8 bases between the germline ends. Clones were sequenced by immunoSEQ multiplex PCR, and TCRdb holds only the in-frame ones, with some missing. The repertoire holds some 26,000 clones, with about 83% as singletons. This chain connects TRBV6-5 to TRBJ1-3; D gene ambiguous. The specimen was peripheral blood. The TCR sequence derives from a man between 65 and 80 years old with acute or convalescent COVID-19. The CDR3 nucleotides are TGTGCCAGCAGGGTGAGGCCTGGAAACACCATATATTTT. Translating gives CASRVRPGNTIYF.